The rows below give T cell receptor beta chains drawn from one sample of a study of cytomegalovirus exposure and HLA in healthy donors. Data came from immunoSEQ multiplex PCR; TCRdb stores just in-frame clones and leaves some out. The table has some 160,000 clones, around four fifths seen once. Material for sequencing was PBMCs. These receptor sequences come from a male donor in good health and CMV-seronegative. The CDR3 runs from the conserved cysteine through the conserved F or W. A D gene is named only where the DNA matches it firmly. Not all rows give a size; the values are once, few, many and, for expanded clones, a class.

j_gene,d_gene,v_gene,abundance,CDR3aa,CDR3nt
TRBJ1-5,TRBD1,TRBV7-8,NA,CASSSQGVDGQPQHF,TGTGCCAGCAGCTCGCAGGGGGTTGACGGTCAGCCCCAGCATTTT
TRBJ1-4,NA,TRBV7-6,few,CASSLRDYEKLFF,TGTGCCAGCAGCTTGCGGGACTATGAAAAACTGTTTTTT
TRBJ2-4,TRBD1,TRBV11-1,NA,CASSPRVRGLAKNIQYF,TGTGCCAGCAGCCCCCGAGTCAGGGGGCTTGCCAAAAACATTCAGTACTTC
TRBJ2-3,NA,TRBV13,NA,CASSLDPPADTQYF,TGTGCCAGCAGCTTAGACCCCCCGGCAGATACGCAGTATTTT
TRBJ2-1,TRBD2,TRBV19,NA,CASSTGLAGYEQFF,TGTGCCAGTAGTACCGGACTAGCGGGGTATGAGCAGTTCTTC
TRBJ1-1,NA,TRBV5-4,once,CASSLAAGSERGEAFF,TGTGCCAGCAGCTTGGCGGCAGGTAGCGAACGGGGTGAAGCTTTCTTT
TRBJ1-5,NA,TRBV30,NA,CACRGQGNQPQHF,TGTGCCTGCCGGGGACAAGGCAATCAGCCCCAGCATTTT
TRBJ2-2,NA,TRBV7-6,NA,CASSLTTGIITGELFF,TGTGCCAGCAGCTTAACAACGGGTATTATCACCGGGGAGCTGTTTTTT
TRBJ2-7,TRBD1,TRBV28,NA,CASSLAAGGGYEQYF,TGTGCCAGCAGTTTAGCGGCAGGGGGCGGCTACGAGCAGTACTTC
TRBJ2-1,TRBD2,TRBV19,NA,CASSIGTSGLYNEQFF,TGTGCCAGTAGTATCGGGACTAGCGGCCTCTACAATGAGCAGTTCTTC
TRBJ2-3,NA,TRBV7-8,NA,CASSLRRVSTDTQYF,TGTGCCAGCAGCTTACGGCGGGTCAGCACAGATACGCAGTATTTT
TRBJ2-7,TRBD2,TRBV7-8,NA,CASSLGLAGGLEYGGEQYF,TGTGCCAGCAGCCTAGGACTAGCGGGAGGGTTGGAGTACGGGGGGGAGCAGTACTTC
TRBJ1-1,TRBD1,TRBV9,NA,CASSVHPTGETNTEAFF,TGTGCCAGCAGCGTCCACCCGACAGGGGAGACGAACACTGAAGCTTTCTTT
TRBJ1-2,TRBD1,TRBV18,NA,CASSAGTGYGYTF,TGTGCCAGCTCTGCGGGGACAGGGTATGGCTACACCTTC
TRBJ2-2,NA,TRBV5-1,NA,CASSLEGAAGELFF,TGCGCCAGCAGCTTGGAAGGGGCGGCCGGGGAGCTGTTTTTT
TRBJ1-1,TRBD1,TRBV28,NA,CASSPASKQGDTEAFF,TGTGCCAGCAGTCCCGCTTCGAAACAGGGGGACACTGAAGCTTTCTTT
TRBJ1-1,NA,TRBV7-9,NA,CSSSFDSMNTEAFF,TGTTCCAGCAGCTTCGACAGCATGAACACTGAAGCTTTCTTT
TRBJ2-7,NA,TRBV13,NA,CASSLGDRLEQYF,TGTGCCAGCAGCTTAGGGGACAGACTCGAGCAGTACTTC
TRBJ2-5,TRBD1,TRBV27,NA,CASSSDRAQETQYF,TGTGCCAGCAGTTCAGACAGGGCCCAAGAGACCCAGTACTTC
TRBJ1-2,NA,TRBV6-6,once,CASSYLEDSYGYTF,TGTGCCAGCAGTTACTTAGAGGACTCCTATGGCTACACCTTC
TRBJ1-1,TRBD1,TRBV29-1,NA,CSVETGSEAFF,TGCAGCGTCGAGACAGGGTCTGAAGCTTTCTTT
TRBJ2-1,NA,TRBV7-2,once,CASSLGRNNEQFF,TGTGCCAGCAGCTTAGGCAGGAACAATGAGCAGTTCTTC
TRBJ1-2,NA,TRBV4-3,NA,CASSQDPQGLRYTF,TGCGCCAGCAGCCAAGATCCGCAGGGTCTTCGCTACACCTTC
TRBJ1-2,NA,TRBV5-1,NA,CASSLGQITYGYTF,TGCGCCAGCAGCTTGGGACAGATTACTTATGGCTACACCTTC
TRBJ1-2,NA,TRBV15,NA,CATSRLQGRDGYTF,TGTGCCACCAGCAGGTTACAGGGCAGAGATGGCTACACCTTC
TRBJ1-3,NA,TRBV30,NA,CAWSPAYSFSGNTIYF,TGTGCCTGGAGCCCAGCTTACAGTTTCTCTGGAAACACCATATATTTT
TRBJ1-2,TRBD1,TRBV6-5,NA,CASSYQGAGGYTF,TGTGCCAGCAGTTACCAGGGGGCGGGGGGCTACACCTTC
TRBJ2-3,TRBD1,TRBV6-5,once,CASSPRAGGPDTQYF,TGTGCCAGCAGTCCTCGAGCAGGGGGCCCAGATACGCAGTATTTT
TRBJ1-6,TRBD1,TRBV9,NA,CASSVGDRGYNSPLHF,TGTGCCAGCAGCGTAGGGGACAGGGGTTATAATTCACCCCTCCACTTT
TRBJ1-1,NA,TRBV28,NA,CASRIQRGKTGNTEAFF,TGTGCCAGCAGGATCCAGAGAGGGAAGACGGGGAACACTGAAGCTTTCTTT
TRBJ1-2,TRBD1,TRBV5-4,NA,CASSLEAGGDGYTF,TGTGCCAGCAGCTTGGAAGCAGGGGGCGATGGCTACACCTTC
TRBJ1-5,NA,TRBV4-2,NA,CASSRGSGQGNQPQHF,TGTGCCAGCAGCCGCGGGTCGGGACAAGGAAATCAGCCCCAGCATTTT
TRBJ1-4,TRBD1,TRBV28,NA,CASTGTGPSLYEKLFF,TGTGCCAGTACCGGGACAGGCCCCTCGTTATACGAAAAACTGTTTTTT
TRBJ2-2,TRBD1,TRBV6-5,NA,CASSFGQGSTGELFF,TGTGCCAGCAGTTTCGGACAGGGTAGCACCGGGGAGCTGTTTTTT
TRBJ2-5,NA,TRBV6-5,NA,CASTYREQETQYF,TGTGCCAGCACCTACAGGGAGCAAGAGACCCAGTACTTC
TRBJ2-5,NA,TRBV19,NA,CASSVTHREETQYF,TGTGCCAGTAGTGTAACGCACAGGGAAGAGACCCAGTACTTC
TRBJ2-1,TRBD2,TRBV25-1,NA,CASRGGLAGNNEQFF,TGTGCCAGCAGGGGCGGACTAGCGGGAAACAATGAGCAGTTCTTC
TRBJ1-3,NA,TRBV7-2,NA,CASSLSRGNTIYF,TGTGCCAGCAGCTTAAGCAGGGGAAACACCATATATTTT
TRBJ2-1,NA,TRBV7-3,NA,CASSPSAGSKSEQFF,TGTGCCAGCAGCCCCTCGGCAGGTTCTAAGAGTGAGCAGTTCTTC
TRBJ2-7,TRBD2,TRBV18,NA,CASSPRGTSGSPTYEQYF,TGTGCCAGCTCACCAAGGGGGACTAGCGGGAGTCCCACATACGAGCAGTACTTC
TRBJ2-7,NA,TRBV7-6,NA,CASSRGLGQGIYEQYF,TGTGCCAGCAGCCGCGGACTAGGACAGGGTATTTACGAGCAGTACTTC
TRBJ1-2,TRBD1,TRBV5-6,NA,CASSRWQGVPYGYTF,TGTGCCAGCAGCCGCTGGCAGGGGGTCCCATATGGCTACACCTTC
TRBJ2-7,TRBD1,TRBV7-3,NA,CASSPVDRGLEEQYF,TGTGCCAGCAGCCCCGTGGACAGGGGTTTGGAAGAGCAGTACTTC
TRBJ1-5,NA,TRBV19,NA,CASSIGAPGSNQPQHF,TGTGCCAGTAGTATCGGTGCACCGGGTAGCAATCAGCCCCAGCATTTT
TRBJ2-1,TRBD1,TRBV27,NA,CASSGTEFYNEQFF,TGTGCCAGTTCCGGGACAGAATTTTACAATGAGCAGTTCTTC
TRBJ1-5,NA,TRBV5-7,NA,CASSFRDRSRGNQPQHF,TGTGCCAGCAGCTTTCGAGACAGAAGCAGGGGCAATCAGCCCCAGCATTTT
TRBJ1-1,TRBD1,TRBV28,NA,CAIQDRVRNTEAFF,TGTGCCATCCAGGACAGGGTACGGAACACTGAAGCTTTCTTT